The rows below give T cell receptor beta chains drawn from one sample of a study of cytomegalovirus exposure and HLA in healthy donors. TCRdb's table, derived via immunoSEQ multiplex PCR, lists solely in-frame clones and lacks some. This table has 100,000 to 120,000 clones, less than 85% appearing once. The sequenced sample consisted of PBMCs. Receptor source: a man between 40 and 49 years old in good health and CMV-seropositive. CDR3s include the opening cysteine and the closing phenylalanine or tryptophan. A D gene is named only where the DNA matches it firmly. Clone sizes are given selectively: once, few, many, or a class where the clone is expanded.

TGTGCCAGCAGCTTAGCACAGGGGGTTTTCTATGGCTACACCTTC CASSLAQGVFYGYTF TRBJ1-2 TRBV11-2 TRBD1 15 NA
TGTGCCAGCAGGCCGACGTTAAGCGGGTACTCCTACAATGAGCAGTTCTTC CASRPTLSGYSYNEQFF TRBJ2-1 TRBV7-9 NA 17 NA
TGTGCCAGCAGCCAAGCGCAACAGCTGAACACCGGGGAGCTGTTTTTT CASSQAQQLNTGELFF TRBJ2-2 TRBV4-2 NA 16 NA
TGTGCCAGCAGCTTAAGACAGGGACTAGCGGCCACAGATACGCAGTATTTT CASSLRQGLAATDTQYF TRBJ2-3 TRBV7-3 TRBD2 17 once
TGTGCCAGCAGCAACGGGGGACAGAGCGGTGGCTACACCTTC CASSNGGQSGGYTF TRBJ1-2 TRBV6-5 TRBD1 14 NA
TGCAGCGTTTATGGCAGGCGGGGGATTGGAGAGCAGTACTTC CSVYGRRGIGEQYF TRBJ2-7 TRBV29-1 TRBD2 14 NA
TGTGCCAGCAGCCCTTCACAGGGAAGACTAGCGGGAGAGGGGGCCTCCTACGAGCAGTACTTC CASSPSQGRLAGEGASYEQYF TRBJ2-7 TRBV27 TRBD2 21 NA
TGTGCCAGCAGTTTCCGGAGGAAGGGCGTTTCGACTGAAGCTTTCTTT CASSFRRKGVSTEAFF TRBJ1-1 TRBV27 NA 16 NA
TGTGCCAGCAGCTTTACAGGCGCGAACACCGGGGAGCTGTTTTTT CASSFTGANTGELFF TRBJ2-2 TRBV7-8 NA 15 NA
TGTGCCAGCAGCCCCGGACAGCCAGAAAACATTCAGTACTTC CASSPGQPENIQYF TRBJ2-4 TRBV7-9 NA 14 few
TGTGCCAGCAGTGCAGTATCGAACACTGAAGCTTTCTTT CASSAVSNTEAFF TRBJ1-1 TRBV6-5 NA 13 NA
TGTGCCAGTAGTATGGGGGACAGGGGAAGAGGTGGCCACACCTTC CASSMGDRGRGGHTF TRBJ1-2 TRBV19 TRBD1 15 NA
TGTGCCAGCAGCGCGGCTAGCGGGGGCTACAATGAGCAGTTCTTC CASSAASGGYNEQFF TRBJ2-1 TRBV9 TRBD2 15 NA